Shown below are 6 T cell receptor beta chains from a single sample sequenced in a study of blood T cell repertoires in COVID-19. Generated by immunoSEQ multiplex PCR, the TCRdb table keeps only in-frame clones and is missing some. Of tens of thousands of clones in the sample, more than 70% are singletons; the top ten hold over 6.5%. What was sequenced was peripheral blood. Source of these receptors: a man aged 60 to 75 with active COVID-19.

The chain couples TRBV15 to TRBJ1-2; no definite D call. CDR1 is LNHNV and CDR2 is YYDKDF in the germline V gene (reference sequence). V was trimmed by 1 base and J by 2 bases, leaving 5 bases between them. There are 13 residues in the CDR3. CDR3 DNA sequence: TGTGCCACCAGCAGAGCACAGAACTATGGCTACACCTTC. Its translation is CATSRAQNYGYTF.

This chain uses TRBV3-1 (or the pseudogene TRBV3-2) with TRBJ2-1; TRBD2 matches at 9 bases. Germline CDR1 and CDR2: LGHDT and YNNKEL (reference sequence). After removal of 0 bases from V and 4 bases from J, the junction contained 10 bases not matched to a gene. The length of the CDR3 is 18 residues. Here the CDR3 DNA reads TGTGCCAGCAGCCAAGAATTCCCTAGCGGGGCCGCTTACAATGAGCAGTTCTTC. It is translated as CASSQEFPSGAAYNEQFF.

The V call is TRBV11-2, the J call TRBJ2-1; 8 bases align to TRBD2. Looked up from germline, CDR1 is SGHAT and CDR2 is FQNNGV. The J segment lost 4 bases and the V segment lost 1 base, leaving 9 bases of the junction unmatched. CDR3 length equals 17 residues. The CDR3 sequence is CASSLAFAGGPYNEQFF. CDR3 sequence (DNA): TGTGCCAGCAGCTTAGCTTTTGCGGGAGGCCCTTACAATGAGCAGTTCTTC.

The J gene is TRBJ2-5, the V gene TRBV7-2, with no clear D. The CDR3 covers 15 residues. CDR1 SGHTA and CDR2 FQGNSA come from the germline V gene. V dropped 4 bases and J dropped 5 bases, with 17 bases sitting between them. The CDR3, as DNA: TGTGCCAGCAGCTCATTGGCCCGGGTGAAGGAGACCCAGTACTTC. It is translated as CASSSLARVKETQYF.

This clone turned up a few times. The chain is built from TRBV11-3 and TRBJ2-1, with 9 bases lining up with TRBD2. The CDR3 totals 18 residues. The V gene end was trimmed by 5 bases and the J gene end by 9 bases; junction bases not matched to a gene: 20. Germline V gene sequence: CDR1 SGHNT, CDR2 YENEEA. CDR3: CASSPGGGWTSDTSEQFF. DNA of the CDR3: TGTGCCAGCAGCCCAGGCGGGGGGTGGACTAGCGATACGTCTGAGCAGTTCTTC.

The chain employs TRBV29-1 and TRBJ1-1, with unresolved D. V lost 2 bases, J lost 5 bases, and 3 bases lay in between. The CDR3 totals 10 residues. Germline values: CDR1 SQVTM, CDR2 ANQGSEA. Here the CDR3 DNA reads TGCAGCGTTGAATCTACTGAAGCTTTCTTT. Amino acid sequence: CSVESTEAFF. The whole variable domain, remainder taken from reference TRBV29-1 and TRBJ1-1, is SAVISQKPSRDICQRGTSLTIQCQVDSQVTMMFWYRQQPGQSLTLIATANQGSEATYESGFVIDKFPISRPNLTFSTLTVSNMSPEDSSIYLCSVESTEAFFGQGTRLTVV.